These 17 T cell receptor beta chains came from one sample sequenced in a study of cytomegalovirus exposure and HLA in healthy donors. Amplification used 60 Vbeta primers and 13 Jbeta primers. The method was immunoSEQ multiplex PCR; TCRdb's version includes in-frame clones alone and lacks a portion of them. The sample yields 150,000 to 200,000 clones, of which the top ten take up less than 6.5%. Sequences were obtained from PBMCs. All receptors derive from a man under 40 in good health and CMV-seronegative.

V gene TRBV6-1 combines with J gene TRBJ1-3; D gene unclear. Germline loops: CDR1 MNHNS, CDR2 SASEGT. V was cut by 6 bases and J by 1 base, with 10 bases left in between. This CDR3 is 14 amino acids long. In DNA form, the CDR3 reads TGTGCCAGCAGCCCCGGCGGATCTGGAAACACCATATATTTT. Amino acid sequence: CASSPGGSGNTIYF.

The genes are TRBV11-3 and TRBJ2-5; 7 bases agree with TRBD1. The ends lost 3 bases at V and 3 bases at J; junction bases unmatched: 4. CDR3 length: 14 residues. Germline V CDR1 and CDR2: SGHNT, YENEEA. DNA of the CDR3: TGTGCCAGCAGCTTGACACAGGGGAAAGAGACCCAGTACTTC. Translation: CASSLTQGKETQYF.

The chain uses TRBV18 and TRBJ2-7, with a possible D match to TRBD1 (6 bases). V shed 6 bases and J shed 1 base, with 13 bases lying between them. The CDR3 extends over 14 amino acids. Germline V gene lookup returns CDR1 KGHSH and CDR2 LQKENI. The CDR3 coding sequence is TGTGCCAGCTCCGCCGGGACAACTTCCTACGAGCAGTACTTC. Translating it yields CASSAGTTSYEQYF.

V and J are TRBV11-3 and TRBJ2-7, with TRBD2 identical over 13 bases. The length of the CDR3 is 15 residues. Trimming removed 5 bases from V and 2 bases from J; junction bases left unmatched: 3. CDR1 SGHNT and CDR2 YENEEA come from the germline V gene. The CDR3 spells CASSLGLAGTYEQYF. CDR3 nucleotides: TGTGCCAGCAGCCTGGGACTAGCGGGGACCTACGAGCAGTACTTC. The whole variable domain, remainder taken from reference TRBV11-3 and TRBJ2-7, is EAGVVQSPRYKIIEKKQPVAFWCNPISGHNTLYWYLQNLGQGPELLIRYENEEAVDDSQLPKDRFSAERLKGVDSTLKIQPAELGDSAVYLCASSLGLAGTYEQYFGPGTRLTVT.

For this clone: At the DNA level, this CDR3 is encoded by other sequences in the same sample as well. The CDR3, as DNA: TGTGCCAGTAGTCCTACGGACAGAGTCGGGGAGCTGTTTTTT. Protein sequence: CASSPTDRVGELFF. V usage is TRBV19 and J usage is TRBJ2-2; perhaps TRBD1 as D (6 bases). The V end lost 5 bases, the J end lost 7 bases, and 14 bases lay between the germline ends. This CDR3 is built from 14 residues. Germline CDR1 reads LNHDA; CDR2 reads SQIVND (reference sequence).

This chain joins TRBV10-3 and TRBJ2-1; 8 bases agree with TRBD2. CDR3 size: 14 residues. V lost 7 bases and J lost 2; bases outside the gene matches: 4. CDR1 is ENHRY and CDR2 is SYGVKD in the germline V gene. Here the CDR3 DNA reads TGTGCCATCAAGGTAGCGGGGACCTACAATGAGCAGTTCTTC. Protein product: CAIKVAGTYNEQFF.

The gene calls are TRBV5-6 and TRBJ1-5; D perhaps matches TRBD1 (6 bases). Trimming took 2 bases from V and 1 from J, leaving 10 bases between them. CDR3 length: 15 residues. CDR1 is SGHDT and CDR2 is YYEEEE in the germline V gene. For the CDR3, the DNA is TGTGCCAGCAGCTTACAGGGTTCGAGCAATCAGCCCCAGCATTTT. This sequence encodes CASSLQGSSNQPQHF.

This chain uses TRBV7-2 with TRBJ1-2; D call uncertain. V lost 5 bases, J lost 2 bases, and 9 bases lay in between. Looked up from germline, CDR1 is SGHTA and CDR2 is FQGNSA. This CDR3 region has 13 residues. The CDR3 DNA reads TGTGCCAGCAGCCAAGGAGGGAACTATGGCTACACCTTC. This encodes CASSQGGNYGYTF.

CDR3 DNA sequence: TGTGCCAGCAGTACAGGGGGGTCGGCCACCGGGGAGCTGTTTTTT. This sequence encodes CASSTGGSATGELFF. V and J are TRBV2 and TRBJ2-2, with 8 bases lining up with TRBD1. The CDR3 contains 15 residues. CDR1 and CDR2 (germline): SNHLY, FYNNEI. With V trimmed by 5 bases and J by 4 bases, 6 bases remained unmatched. Full variable domain (remainder filled in from reference TRBV2 and TRBJ2-2): EPEVTQTPSHQVTQMGQEVILRCVPISNHLYFYWYRQILGQKVEFLVSFYNNEISEKSEIFDDQFSVERPDGSNFTLKIRSTKLEDSAMYFCASSTGGSATGELFFGEGSRLTVL.

The rearrangement joins TRBV2 to TRBJ2-7, with 8 bases aligning to TRBD2. Germline V gene sequence: CDR1 SNHLY, CDR2 FYNNEI. V lost 7 bases, J lost 3 bases, and 5 bases stayed unmatched. The CDR3 consists of 13 residues. The CDR3 protein is CASKAGEIYEQYF. CDR3 DNA sequence: TGTGCCAGCAAAGCGGGAGAGATCTACGAGCAGTACTTC.

This rearrangement joins TRBV28 to TRBJ1-2, with D unclear. V gave up 4 bases and J gave up 8 bases, with 17 bases separating them. This CDR3 contains 14 residues. Germline CDR1 MDHEN, CDR2 SYDVKM. The chain's CDR3 is CASSSHPIGLGYTF. CDR3 bases: TGTGCCAGCAGTTCTCACCCCATAGGACTCGGCTACACCTTC.

V gene TRBV28 combines with J gene TRBJ1-1, with 7 positions matching TRBD1. With V trimmed by 3 bases and J by 1 base, 2 bases remained unmatched. CDR3 length: 14 residues. The V gene's germline CDR1 is MDHEN and CDR2 SYDVKM. CDR3 bases: TGTGCCAGCAGTTTTTACAGGGGGAACACTGAAGCTTTCTTT. Amino acid sequence: CASSFYRGNTEAFF.

This chain connects TRBV6-5 to TRBJ2-5, with D possibly matching TRBD1 (7 bases). Per the germline V gene, CDR1 is MNHEY and CDR2 is SVGAGI. The V end lost 6 bases, the J end lost 9 bases, and 23 bases lay between the germline ends. This CDR3 has 15 amino acids. The CDR3 loop reads CASRNTGAREGAQYF. The CDR3 region has the DNA TGTGCCAGCAGGAACACAGGGGCGCGGGAAGGAGCCCAGTACTTC.

CDR3 loop: CASSIGHGGNGYTF. Written as DNA, the CDR3 is TGTGCCAGTAGTATAGGCCACGGAGGGAATGGCTACACCTTC. The chain links TRBV19 to TRBJ1-2; D remains ambiguous. This CDR3 is built from 14 residues. V was trimmed by 1 base and J by 6 bases, leaving 12 bases between them. The germline CDR1 and CDR2 sequences are LNHDA and SQIVND (reference sequence).

This rearrangement joins TRBV30 to TRBJ2-1; no reliable D call. CDR1 GTSNPN and CDR2 SVGIG come from the germline V gene (reference sequence). Trimming took off 3 bases at V and 9 bases at J, with 15 bases between the two ends. The CDR3 totals 13 residues. CDR3 in DNA: TGTGCCTGGAGGGCTCGGCGGTCCAGTGAGCAGTTCTTC. Translated: CAWRARRSSEQFF.

The chain links TRBV23-1 to TRBJ1-2; D unclear. TRBV23-1 is noted as an ORF with a role that remains uncertain. The CDR3 is 15 amino acids. Deletions cut 3 bases from V and 0 bases from J, with 11 bases between. CDR3 protein: CASSHERGTNYGYTF. CDR3 DNA: TGCGCCAGCAGTCACGAGAGAGGGACTAACTATGGCTACACCTTC.

The J gene is TRBJ1-1, the V gene TRBV6-6; no firm D call. This CDR3 has 15 amino acids. Between the trimmed V and J ends, which lost 0 bases and 1 base, there was a span of 9 bases. Germline CDR1 MNHNY, CDR2 SVGAGI (reference sequence). CDR3 region: CASSYSIRGNTEAFF. The CDR3 nucleotides read TGTGCCAGCAGTTACTCGATTCGGGGGAACACTGAAGCTTTCTTT.